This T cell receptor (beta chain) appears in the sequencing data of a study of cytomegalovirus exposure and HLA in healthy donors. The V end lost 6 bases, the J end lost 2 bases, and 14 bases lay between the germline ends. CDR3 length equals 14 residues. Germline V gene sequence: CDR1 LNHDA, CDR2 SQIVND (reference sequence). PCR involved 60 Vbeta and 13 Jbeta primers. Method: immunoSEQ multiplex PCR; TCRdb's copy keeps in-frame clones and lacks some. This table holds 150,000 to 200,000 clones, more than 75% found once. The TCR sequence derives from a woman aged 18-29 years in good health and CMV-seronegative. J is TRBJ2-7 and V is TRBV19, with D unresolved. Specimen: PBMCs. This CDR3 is CASSYYAGTYEQYF. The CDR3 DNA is TGTGCCAGTAGCTATTACGCAGGTACCTACGAGCAGTACTTC.